This TCR beta chain comes out of a study of cytomegalovirus exposure and HLA in healthy donors. Study-level points and caveats: Highly shared variants forming one cluster were likely a sequencing artifact. A later analysis linked a missense variant in DCLRE1C to the trimming of TCR beta V and J genes. Most TCR sequences were seen very rarely across donors, but some public TCRs occurred in many.

The CDR3 contains 14 residues. V lost 4 bases to trimming and J lost 8 bases, with 14 bases between them. Germline CDR1 reads MNHEY; CDR2 reads SMNVEV (reference sequence). A remark on this clone: Its antigen is currently unknown.

PCR used 60 Vbeta primers and 13 Jbeta primers. This table comes from immunoSEQ multiplex PCR, and its TCRdb copy is limited to in-frame clones, with some not included. The sample yields approximately 95,000 clones, around 80% seen once. Sequenced material: PBMCs. This receptor was identified in a young man in good health and CMV-seropositive. The chain couples TRBV27 to TRBJ1-4; D gene uncertain. The CDR3 sequence: CASSSLSPREKLFF. Here the CDR3 DNA reads TGTGCCAGCAGTTCCCTAAGTCCTCGGGAAAAACTGTTTTTT.